The 16 T cell receptor beta chains below come from one sample, sequenced in a study of shared clonotypes between healthy human individuals. The method was immunoSEQ multiplex PCR; TCRdb's version includes in-frame clones alone and lacks a portion of them. The repertoire consists of around 2.3 million clones, with around 95% occurring once and the leading ten covering about 0.13%. The sequencing sample was made of naive CD4+ T cells sorted from blood. Subset specified: CD45RA+ positively selected. Source of these receptors: a man younger than 35 in good health.

The V and J genes are TRBV4-1 and TRBJ1-3; D may be TRBD1 (5 bases). V was cut by 1 base and J by 2 bases, with 9 bases left in between. CDR3 length equals 15 residues. Germline values: CDR1 MGHRA, CDR2 YSYEKL. The CDR3 region is CASSQGMGAGNTIYF. In DNA, the CDR3 is TGCGCCAGCAGCCAAGGTATGGGGGCTGGAAACACCATATATTTT.

The rearrangement uses TRBV5-4 and TRBJ1-4; 9 nucleotides match TRBD1. Germline assignment: CDR1 SGHNT and CDR2 YYREEE (reference sequence). The CDR3 loop spans 17 amino acids. V was clipped by 3 bases and J by 8 bases; unmatched bases: 14. DNA for the CDR3: TGTGCCAGCAGCTCACTTCTTCCCGGGACAGGGTCCGAAAAACTGTTTTTT. This codes for CASSSLLPGTGSEKLFF.

Remarks on this clone: The identical CDR3 is also encoded by other nucleotide sequences in the sample. The chain joins TRBV30 to TRBJ1-6; TRBD1 is a possible D gene (5 bases). Trimming cost V 3 bases and J 9 bases, with 12 bases left between them. Germline lookup yields CDR1 GTSNPN and CDR2 SVGIG (reference sequence). The CDR3 is 13 amino acids. The CDR3 DNA reads TGTGCCTGGAGCGGCCAGGGTAGTTCACCCCTCCACTTT. Its translation is CAWSGQGSSPLHF. Looking up the rest from reference TRBV30 and TRBJ1-6 gives the full variable domain: SQTIHQWPATLVQPVGSPLSLECTVEGTSNPNLYWYRQAAGRGLQLLFYSVGIGQISSEVPQNLSASRPQDRQFILSSKKLLLSDSGFYLCAWSGQGSSPLHFGNGTRLTVT.

This chain uses TRBV20-1 with TRBJ1-1; 8 bases line up with TRBD1. This CDR3 contains 11 residues. Germline loops: CDR1 DFQATT, CDR2 SNEGSKA (reference sequence). The CDR3 DNA is TGCAGGGGGACAGGCATCACTGAAGCTTTCTTT. It is translated as CRGTGITEAFF.

The CDR3 nucleotides read TGTGCCAGCTCACCCGGTGCGGGGGAAGAAGCTTTCTTT. This translates into CASSPGAGEEAFF. V and J are TRBV18 and TRBJ1-1, with D possibly TRBD1 on 5 matching bases. The CDR3 covers 13 residues. Germline loops: CDR1 KGHSH, CDR2 LQKENI. Trimming left V 3 bases short and J 8 bases short, with 13 bases between.

The CDR3 region has the DNA TGTGCCAGCAGATCCCGGGAGGGGGGCGAGCAGTACTTC. Its protein product is CASRSREGGEQYF. V and J are TRBV11-2 and TRBJ2-7; 8 bases line up with TRBD2. This CDR3 spans 13 amino acids. The J segment lost 6 bases and the V segment lost 6 bases, leaving 7 bases of the junction unmatched. CDR1 and CDR2 from the germline V gene are SGHAT and FQNNGV. Using reference TRBV11-2 and TRBJ2-7 for the parts outside the CDR3, the full variable domain is EAGVAQSPRYKIIEKRQSVAFWCNPISGHATLYWYQQILGQGPKLLIQFQNNGVVDDSQLPKDRFSAERLKGVDSTLKIQPAKLEDSAVYLCASRSREGGEQYFGPGTRLTVT.

The chain couples TRBV7-3 to TRBJ1-4; D ambiguous. CDR1 SGHTA and CDR2 FQGTGA come from the germline V gene. Trimming took off 5 bases at V and 8 bases at J, with 12 bases between the two ends. The CDR3 is 13 amino acids. CDR3 sequence: CASSPGPGEKLFF. CDR3 nucleotide sequence: TGTGCCAGCAGCCCCGGTCCGGGGGAAAAACTGTTTTTT.

The chain has TRBV9 and TRBJ2-6, with TRBD1 identical over 8 bases. The germline gives CDR1 SGDLS, CDR2 YYNGEE. The V segment lost 2 bases and the J segment 4 bases; nucleotides outside the gene matches: 17. The CDR3 length is 20 residues. CDR3 region: CASSVSTSGQVTRGANVLTF. The CDR3 DNA follows: TGTGCCAGCAGCGTCAGCACCTCGGGACAGGTAACGAGGGGGGCCAACGTCCTGACTTTC.

This sequence joins TRBV28 and TRBJ2-1; 7 bases fit TRBD1. J was trimmed by 15 bases and V by 7 bases; bases with no gene match: 12. Germline CDR1 is MDHEN and CDR2 is SYDVKM. The CDR3 runs to 12 residues. CDR3 region: CASNVGDSRAFF. Written as DNA, the CDR3 is TGTGCCAGCAATGTGGGGGACAGCCGAGCGTTCTTC.

This clone was seen once. This chain links TRBV5-1 with TRBJ2-7; 9 bases agree with TRBD1. With V trimmed by 3 bases and J by 5 bases, 12 bases remained unmatched. CDR1 SGHRS and CDR2 YFSETQ come from the germline V gene. This CDR3 is 16 amino acids long. The CDR3 sequence: CASSWGGTGISDEQYF. The CDR3, as DNA: TGCGCCAGCAGCTGGGGTGGGACAGGGATCAGCGACGAGCAGTACTTC.

The gene calls are TRBV5-4 and TRBJ2-1, with 10 bases identical to TRBD2. Germline V gene lookup returns CDR1 SGHNT and CDR2 YYREEE (reference sequence). The CDR3 runs to 16 residues. V lost 4 bases to trimming and J lost 7 bases; unmatched junction nucleotides: 11. In nucleotides, the CDR3 is TGTGCCAGCAGCCATCCTAGCGGGAGTTCCTTTAATGAGCAGTTCTTC. This sequence encodes CASSHPSGSSFNEQFF.

The V call is TRBV2, the J call TRBJ1-5, with D perhaps TRBD1 (5 bases). Per germline, CDR1 SNHLY and CDR2 FYNNEI. CDR3 size: 15 residues. V was pared by 6 bases and J by 3 bases, with 15 bases between. CDR3 DNA: TGTGCCAGCAGAGATAAGGAGGGACTCAATCAGCCCCAGCATTTT. The encoded protein is CASRDKEGLNQPQHF.

The chain employs TRBV18 and TRBJ2-6; D may be TRBD2 (6 bases). The CDR3 consists of 17 residues. Germline V gene sequence: CDR1 KGHSH, CDR2 LQKENI. The V end lost 7 bases, the J end lost 2 bases, and 18 bases lay between the germline ends. The CDR3 bases are TGTGCCAGCTTCCCTCCAGTAGCGGTCCCTGGGGCCAACGTCCTGACTTTC. This encodes CASFPPVAVPGANVLTF.

The chain carries TRBV29-1 and TRBJ1-1; 7 bases line up with TRBD1. The J segment lost 0 bases and the V segment lost 7 bases, leaving 5 bases of the junction unmatched. The CDR3 has 13 amino acids. CDR1 and CDR2 (germline): SQVTM, ANQGSEA. This chain's CDR3 is CSAMGQMNTEAFF. CDR3 DNA: TGCAGCGCGATGGGACAGATGAACACTGAAGCTTTCTTT.

The chain uses TRBV7-9 and TRBJ2-7; TRBD1 might be the D (6 bases). Trimming removed 1 base at V and 5 bases at J, with 15 bases between. The germline gives CDR1 SEHNR, CDR2 FQNEAQ (reference sequence). The CDR3 spans 15 residues. In DNA, the CDR3 is TGTGCCAGCAGCTTAGGGTCAGGGGTTGTCAACGAGCAGTACTTC. As protein: CASSLGSGVVNEQYF.

The gene calls are TRBV2 and TRBJ2-2, with D perhaps TRBD1 or TRBD2 (5 bases each). Germline CDR1 is SNHLY and CDR2 is FYNNEI. The CDR3 length is 15 residues. Trimming removed 4 bases from V and 2 bases from J, with 11 bases in between. The CDR3 sequence: CASSGGGFNTGELFF. Written as DNA, the CDR3 is TGTGCCAGCAGTGGGGGCGGGTTCAACACCGGGGAGCTGTTTTTT. The full variable domain, in which reference TRBV2 and TRBJ2-2 provide the parts outside the CDR3, is EPEVTQTPSHQVTQMGQEVILRCVPISNHLYFYWYRQILGQKVEFLVSFYNNEISEKSEIFDDQFSVERPDGSNFTLKIRSTKLEDSAMYFCASSGGGFNTGELFFGEGSRLTVL.